These T cell receptor beta chains were read from a single sample in a study of T cell responses to AZD1222 COVID-19 vaccine. Produced via immunoSEQ multiplex PCR; TCRdb's table is partial and in-frame only. This table has roughly 150,000 clones, about 90% appearing once. Sequenced here: peripheral blood, sampled on day 0 of AZD1222 vaccination. Source of these receptors: an adult in good health. The CDR3 runs from the conserved cysteine through the conserved F or W. The order of the fields is J gene, CDR3 length, V gene, CDR3 protein.

J gene: TRBJ2-2; CDR3 length: 15; V gene: TRBV5-8; CDR3 protein: CASSLWQKNTGELFF
J gene: TRBJ1-2; CDR3 length: 15; V gene: TRBV28; CDR3 protein: CASSHPPGGTYGYTF
J gene: TRBJ1-2; CDR3 length: 15; V gene: TRBV27; CDR3 protein: CASSSRSGFNYGYTF
J gene: TRBJ1-4; CDR3 length: 14; V gene: TRBV7-2; CDR3 protein: CASSLAVAGEKLFF
J gene: TRBJ1-1; CDR3 length: 15; V gene: TRBV25-1; CDR3 protein: CASSESGRLNTEAFF
J gene: TRBJ2-5; CDR3 length: 16; V gene: TRBV7-2; CDR3 protein: CASSLGSGRAQETQYF
J gene: TRBJ2-3; CDR3 length: 14; V gene: TRBV10-3; CDR3 protein: CAIGGGQGTDTQYF
J gene: TRBJ2-3; CDR3 length: 17; V gene: TRBV4-2; CDR3 protein: CASSQDLTGGITDTQYF
J gene: TRBJ1-1; CDR3 length: 14; V gene: TRBV11-3; CDR3 protein: CASSPRGTGTEAFF
J gene: TRBJ2-7; CDR3 length: 12; V gene: TRBV28; CDR3 protein: CASSYMGDEQYF
J gene: TRBJ2-1; CDR3 length: 12; V gene: TRBV27; CDR3 protein: CASSLRENEQFF
J gene: TRBJ1-6; CDR3 length: 16; V gene: TRBV10-3; CDR3 protein: CAISVDGTADNSPLHF
J gene: TRBJ1-1; CDR3 length: 13; V gene: TRBV10-1; CDR3 protein: CASGRASNTEAFF
J gene: TRBJ1-5; CDR3 length: 15; V gene: TRBV21-1; CDR3 protein: CASSKIGGNNQPQHF
J gene: TRBJ2-1; CDR3 length: 15; V gene: TRBV7-3; CDR3 protein: CASSLGPWGQKEQFF
J gene: TRBJ1-2; CDR3 length: 12; V gene: TRBV28; CDR3 protein: CATSNSLYGYTF
J gene: TRBJ2-3; CDR3 length: 15; V gene: TRBV4-3; CDR3 protein: CASSLVGGGTDTQYF
J gene: TRBJ1-2; CDR3 length: 13; V gene: TRBV30; CDR3 protein: CAWRVTGGYGYTF
J gene: TRBJ1-1; CDR3 length: 14; V gene: TRBV19; CDR3 protein: CASSIPPRNTEAFF
J gene: TRBJ2-2; CDR3 length: 14; V gene: TRBV4-2; CDR3 protein: CASSPYAGAGELFF
J gene: TRBJ1-4; CDR3 length: 12; V gene: TRBV12-3/TRBV12-4; CDR3 protein: CASRQGSGKLFF
J gene: TRBJ2-7; CDR3 length: 17; V gene: TRBV5-1; CDR3 protein: CASSLGGAGRGYYEQYF
J gene: TRBJ1-1; CDR3 length: 13; V gene: TRBV12-3/TRBV12-4; CDR3 protein: CASSWSKGREAFF
J gene: TRBJ1-1; CDR3 length: 16; V gene: TRBV19; CDR3 protein: CASSSPRDRGYGEAFF